This T cell receptor (beta chain) came from a study of CDR3 diversity in severe acne. V gave up 3 bases and J gave up 7 bases; unmatched junction bases: 2. CDR1 is SGHVS, CDR2 FNYEAQ, per germline. There are 14 residues in the CDR3. TCRdb called the PCR reads again in MiXCR, with one record for every CDR3 protein. The table includes 84,000 or so distinct CDR3 sequences, 45% to 55% detected once. The sequenced sample was blood. The TCR was taken from a male donor in good health, serving as a control. This rearrangement joins TRBV7-6 to TRBJ1-6; TRBD1 agrees at 8 bases. CDR3 amino acids: CASSLRDRNSPLHF. The CDR3 DNA follows: TGTGCCAGCAGCTTGAGGGACAGGAATTCACCCCTCCACTTT.